The entry below gives a single T cell receptor (beta chain) sequence along with its context. It is likely a read error: a sequence one base away is far more abundant. These data are taken from a study of low-dose radiotherapy and immunotherapy resistance in tumors. Study background: On an every-two-weeks schedule, patients received intravenous nivolumab 240 mg, along with ipilimumab 1 mg/kg every six weeks. One day before radiation and immunotherapy, intravenous cyclophosphamide 200 mg/m2 was administered, with this repeated every two weeks.

Described time point: after trial treatment. Treatment meaning: LDRT plus nivolumab, ipilimumab, low-dose cyclophosphamide and aspirin (RACIN trial). Donors were given nivolumab, ipilimumab, aspirin, low-dose cyclophosphamide and low-dose radiotherapy. TRAV and TRBV primers primed cDNA for both TCRalpha and TCRbeta. The authors amplified TCRs for 20 to 25 PCR cycles with a constant-region primer and a V-primer adapter. mRNA, once isolated, was amplified by in vitro transcription. TCRdb reanalysed the reads using MiXCR and keeps one entry per CDR3 protein. The table lists 35,000 to 45,000 distinct CDR3 sequences, around 25% of them singletons. This receptor was obtained from a male donor with prostate cancer. Sequenced material: PBMCs, taken after low-dose radiotherapy plus immunotherapy.

The chain's CDR3 is CASSESDRGGNTIYF. The CDR3 DNA reads TGCGCCAGCAGTGAGTCCGACCGGGGAGGAAACACCATATATTTT. The rearrangement uses TRBV6-1 and TRBJ1-3; D ambiguous. The CDR3 loop spans 15 amino acids. From germline, CDR1 is MNHNS and CDR2 SASEGT.